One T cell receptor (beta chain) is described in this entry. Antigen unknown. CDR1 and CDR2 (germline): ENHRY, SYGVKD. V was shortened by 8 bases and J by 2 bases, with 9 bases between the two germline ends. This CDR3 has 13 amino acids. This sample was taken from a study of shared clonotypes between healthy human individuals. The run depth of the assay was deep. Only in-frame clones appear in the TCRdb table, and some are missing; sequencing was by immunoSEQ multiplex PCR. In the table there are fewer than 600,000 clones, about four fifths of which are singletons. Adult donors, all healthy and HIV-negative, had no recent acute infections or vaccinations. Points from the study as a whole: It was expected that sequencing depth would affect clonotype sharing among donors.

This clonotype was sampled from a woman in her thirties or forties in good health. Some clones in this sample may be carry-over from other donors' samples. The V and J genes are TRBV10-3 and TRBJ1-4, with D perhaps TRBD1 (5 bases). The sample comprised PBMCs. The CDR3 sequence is CAIGGATNEKLFF. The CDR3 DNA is TGTGCCATCGGCGGGGCCACTAATGAAAAACTGTTTTTT.